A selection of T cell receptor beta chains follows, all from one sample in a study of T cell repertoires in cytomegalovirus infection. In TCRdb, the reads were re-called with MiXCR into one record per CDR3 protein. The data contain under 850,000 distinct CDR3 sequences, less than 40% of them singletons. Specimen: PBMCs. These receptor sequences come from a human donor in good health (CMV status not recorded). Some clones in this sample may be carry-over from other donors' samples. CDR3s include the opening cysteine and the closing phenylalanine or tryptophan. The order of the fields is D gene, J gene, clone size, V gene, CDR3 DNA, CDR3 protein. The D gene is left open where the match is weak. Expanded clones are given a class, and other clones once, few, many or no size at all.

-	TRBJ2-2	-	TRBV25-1	TGTGCCAGCAGTGTCCCGACAGGATCAACCGGGGAGCTGTTTTTT	CASSVPTGSTGELFF
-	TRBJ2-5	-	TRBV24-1	TGTGCCCCCAGGCCGAAAGGGGGGGGTCAAGAGACCCAGTACTTC	CAPRPKGGGQETQYF
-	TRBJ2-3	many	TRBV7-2	TGTGCCAGCAGCTTAGACCTTCGAGTATCGGGAGATACGCAGTATTTT	CASSLDLRVSGDTQYF
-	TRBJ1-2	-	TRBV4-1	TGCGCCAGCAGCCAAGTCACAGGGACTAACTATGGCTACACCTTC	CASSQVTGTNYGYTF
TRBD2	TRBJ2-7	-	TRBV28	TGTGCCAGCAGGGGACTAGCGGGAGGGGAGTTCTACGAGCAGTACTTC	CASRGLAGGEFYEQYF
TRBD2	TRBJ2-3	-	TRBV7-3	TGTGCCAGCAGCTTACGGGGGACTACTTCCACAGATACGCAGTATTTT	CASSLRGTTSTDTQYF
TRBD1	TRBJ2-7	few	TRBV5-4	TGTGCCAGCAGCCAATGGACAGGGTTTTCCTACGAGCAGTACTTC	CASSQWTGFSYEQYF
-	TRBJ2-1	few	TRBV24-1	TGTGCCACCAGTGATCCTGGTGGGGCAGCCTACAATGAGCAGTTCTTC	CATSDPGGAAYNEQFF
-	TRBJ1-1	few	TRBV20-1	TGCAGTGCTTCCGGTGGGGGTACCAGGCTGAACACTGAAGCTTTCTTT	CSASGGGTRLNTEAFF
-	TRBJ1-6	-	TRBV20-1	TGCAGTGCAAAGACAGGCTCCCTTCATAATTCACCCCTCCACTTT	CSAKTGSLHNSPLHF
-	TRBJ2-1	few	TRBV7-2	TGTGCCAGCAGCTTAACAGGGTCCGGCAATGAGCAGTTCTTC	CASSLTGSGNEQFF
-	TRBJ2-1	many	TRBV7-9	TGTGCCAGCAGCGTCAGGGGGGAGGGGCACAATGAGCAGTTCTTC	CASSVRGEGHNEQFF
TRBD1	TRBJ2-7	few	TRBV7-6	TGTGCCAGCAGCTTGCAGTCCGGGACAGGGTTATACGAGCAGTACTTC	CASSLQSGTGLYEQYF
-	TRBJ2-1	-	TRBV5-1	TGCGCCAGCAGCGGGGCAGCAACAACCAACAATGAGCAGTTCTTC	CASSGAATTNNEQFF
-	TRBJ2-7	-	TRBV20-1	TGCAGTGCTGGAACCGGGACTGGCTACGAGCAGTACTTC	CSAGTGTGYEQYF
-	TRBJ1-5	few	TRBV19	TGTGCCAGTAGGCTACAGGGAGTTCGCAGTCAGCCCCAGCATTTT	CASRLQGVRSQPQHF
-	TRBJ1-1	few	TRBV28	TGTGCCAGCAGTTCGCGACAGGCCACTGAAGCTTTCTTT	CASSSRQATEAFF
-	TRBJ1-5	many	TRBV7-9	TGTGCCAGCAGCCTTGAGGGTGGTAGCAATCAGCCCCAGCATTTT	CASSLEGGSNQPQHF
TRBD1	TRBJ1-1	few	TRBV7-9	TGTGCCAGCAGCTCCCCAGGGGGACAGGGGGCAATTGAAGCTTTCTTT	CASSSPGGQGAIEAFF
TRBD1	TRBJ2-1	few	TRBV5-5	TGTGCCAGCAGCTTACGATCGGGACAGGGCTACAATGAGCAGTTCTTC	CASSLRSGQGYNEQFF
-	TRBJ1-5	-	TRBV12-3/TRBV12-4	TGTGCCAGCAGTTCGGGTCGTTCCACAGAGCGTTTTCAGCCCCAGCATTTT	CASSSGRSTERFQPQHF
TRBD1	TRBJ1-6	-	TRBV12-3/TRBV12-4	TGTGCCAGCAGTTTCAGGGGGGACCATAATTCACCCCTCCACTTT	CASSFRGDHNSPLHF
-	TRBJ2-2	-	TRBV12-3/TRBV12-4	TGTGCCAGCAGTTGGCCAAGGAACGGGGAGCTGTTTTTT	CASSWPRNGELFF
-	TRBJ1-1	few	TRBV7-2	TGTGCCAGCAGCTTATCTGGGAAGGACACTGAAGCTTTCTTT	CASSLSGKDTEAFF
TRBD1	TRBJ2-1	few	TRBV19	TGTGCCAGTAGTAACCCGGACAGGTTCAGTTACAATGAGCAGTTCTTC	CASSNPDRFSYNEQFF
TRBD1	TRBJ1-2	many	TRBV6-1	TGTGCCAGCAGCGAGACCCACCTTCAGGGGGACTATGGCTACACCTTC	CASSETHLQGDYGYTF
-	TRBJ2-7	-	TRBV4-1	TGCGCCAGCAGCCATCGGGGGGCTGAGGACGAGCAGTACTTC	CASSHRGAEDEQYF
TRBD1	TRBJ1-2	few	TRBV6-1	TGTGCCAGCAGTCCCGGACAGGGGGGAGTTGGCTACACCTTC	CASSPGQGGVGYTF
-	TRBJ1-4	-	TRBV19	TGTGCCAGTCTCGACGGGGCAGGCGGCGGTGAAAAACTGTTTTTT	CASLDGAGGGEKLFF
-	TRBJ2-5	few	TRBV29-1	TGCAGCGTTGTGCGGGAGACCCAGTACTTC	CSVVRETQYF
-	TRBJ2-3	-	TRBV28	TGTGCCAGCACCTCGGGTGGGGGGCCGGGGTGGGATACGCAGTATTTT	CASTSGGGPGWDTQYF
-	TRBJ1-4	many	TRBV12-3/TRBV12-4	TGTGCCAGCAGTTTGATACGGAAGGCTAATGAAAAACTGTTTTTT	CASSLIRKANEKLFF
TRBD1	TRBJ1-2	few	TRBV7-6	TGTGCCAGCAGCTTACTAGGAGGGGGCCTAAACTATGGCTACACCTTC	CASSLLGGGLNYGYTF
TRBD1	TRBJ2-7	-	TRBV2	TGTGCCAGCAGTGAGGGGACAGGTCGGGAAGAGCAGTACTTC	CASSEGTGREEQYF
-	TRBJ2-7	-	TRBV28	TGTGCCAGCAGCCGTACCTTCGGCGAGCAGTACTTC	CASSRTFGEQYF
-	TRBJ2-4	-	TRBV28	TGTGCCAGCAGTTTGGGTCCGGGAGCACTAGCCAAAAACATTCAGTACTTC	CASSLGPGALAKNIQYF
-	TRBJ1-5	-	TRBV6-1	TGTGCCAGCAGATCCTACAGGGTCTTGTACCAGCCCCAGCATTTT	CASRSYRVLYQPQHF
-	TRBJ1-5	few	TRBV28	TGTGCCAGCTCAGACACACGAAATCAGCCCCAGCATTTT	CASSDTRNQPQHF
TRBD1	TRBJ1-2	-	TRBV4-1	TGCGCCAGCAGCCAGATTCAGGGGGATGCGAACTATGGCTACACCTTC	CASSQIQGDANYGYTF
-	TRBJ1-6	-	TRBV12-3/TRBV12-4	TGTGCCAGCGCCACAGGGTCCTATAATTCACCCCTCCACTTT	CASATGSYNSPLHF
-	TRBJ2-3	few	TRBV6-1	TGTGCCAGCAGGGCCCCCCGCACAGATACGCAGTATTTT	CASRAPRTDTQYF
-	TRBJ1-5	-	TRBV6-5	TGTGCCAGCAGGGGGGGACTCGATCAGCCCCAGCATTTT	CASRGGLDQPQHF
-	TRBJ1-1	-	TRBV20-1	TGCAGTGCCGTTTCAGGTGGGAACACTGAAGCTTTCTTT	CSAVSGGNTEAFF
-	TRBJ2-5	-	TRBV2	TGTGCCAGCAGAGGCGACGGCGAGACCCAGTATTTC	CASRGDGETQYF
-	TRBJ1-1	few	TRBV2	TGTGCCAGCAGTGAAGCCAGGCGGAACACTGAAGCTTTCTTT	CASSEARRNTEAFF
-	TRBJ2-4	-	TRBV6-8	TGTGCCAGCAGTGTTATTGGGGTCGGAAACATTCAGTACTTC	CASSVIGVGNIQYF
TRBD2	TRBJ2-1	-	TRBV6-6	TGTGCCAGCAGTTACGATATCAGCGGGGGCTACAATGAGCAGTTCTTC	CASSYDISGGYNEQFF
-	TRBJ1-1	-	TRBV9	TGTGCCAGCAGCGTAGCGGGGGGGAGGGTTGAAGCTTTCTTT	CASSVAGGRVEAFF
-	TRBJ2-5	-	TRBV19	TGTGCCAGTAGTATCGGGGCAGGGCGAGAGACCCAGTACTTC	CASSIGAGRETQYF